Listed below are T cell receptor beta chains from one sample, sequenced in a study of blood T cell repertoires in COVID-19. Clones were read by immunoSEQ multiplex PCR, and TCRdb kept only the in-frame ones, dropping some. Of 200,000 or so clones listed, over 80% are singletons. Specimen: peripheral blood. Every receptor here comes from a woman in her forties with acute or convalescent COVID-19. The CDR3 runs from the conserved cysteine through the conserved F or W. Each record gives: J gene, V gene, D gene, clone size, CDR3 protein, CDR3 DNA. The D gene is left open where the match is weak. A row's size may be missing; if present it is once, few, many or a size class.

TRBJ2-7,TRBV6-6,TRBD2,once,CASSYSGSFHEQYF,TGTGCCAGCAGTTATAGCGGGAGTTTTCACGAGCAGTACTTC
TRBJ2-1,TRBV7-8,TRBD2,NA,CASSLEGAKGAGGMSSYNEQFF,TGTGCCAGCAGCTTAGAAGGGGCCAAGGGAGCGGGGGGTATGAGCTCCTACAATGAGCAGTTCTTC
TRBJ2-5,TRBV19,TRBD2,NA,CASSTLAGVETQYF,TGTGCCAGTAGTACCCTAGCGGGGGTGGAGACCCAGTACTTC
TRBJ2-2,TRBV5-1,NA,NA,CASSLRGSNGELFF,TGCGCCAGCAGCTTGAGGGGGTCCAACGGGGAGCTGTTTTTT
TRBJ2-7,TRBV6-6,TRBD2,NA,CATAGAGDYEQYF,TGTGCTACCGCGGGAGCGGGAGACTACGAGCAGTACTTC
TRBJ1-1,TRBV7-9,NA,NA,CASSRDIVNTEAFF,TGTGCCAGCAGCCGGGACATAGTGAACACTGAAGCTTTCTTT
TRBJ2-2,TRBV28,NA,NA,CASSLRNTGELFF,TGTGCCAGCAGTCTCAGAAACACCGGGGAGCTGTTTTTT
TRBJ1-3,TRBV6-5,NA,NA,CASSLTDIGNTIYF,TGTGCCAGCAGTCTGACAGATATTGGAAACACCATATATTTT
TRBJ2-3,TRBV28,NA,NA,CASSRNAQVATDTQYF,TGTGCCAGCAGTCGGAACGCACAGGTAGCCACAGATACGCAGTATTTT
TRBJ2-7,TRBV2,NA,NA,CASQDFPYEQYF,TGTGCCAGCCAGGACTTTCCCTACGAGCAGTACTTC
TRBJ2-7,TRBV7-9,NA,NA,CASSLGQPYEQYF,TGTGCCAGCAGCTTGGGGCAGCCTTACGAGCAGTACTTC
TRBJ1-1,TRBV27,NA,NA,CASSFGVGVNTEAFF,TGTGCCAGCAGTTTCGGGGTGGGCGTGAACACTGAAGCTTTCTTT